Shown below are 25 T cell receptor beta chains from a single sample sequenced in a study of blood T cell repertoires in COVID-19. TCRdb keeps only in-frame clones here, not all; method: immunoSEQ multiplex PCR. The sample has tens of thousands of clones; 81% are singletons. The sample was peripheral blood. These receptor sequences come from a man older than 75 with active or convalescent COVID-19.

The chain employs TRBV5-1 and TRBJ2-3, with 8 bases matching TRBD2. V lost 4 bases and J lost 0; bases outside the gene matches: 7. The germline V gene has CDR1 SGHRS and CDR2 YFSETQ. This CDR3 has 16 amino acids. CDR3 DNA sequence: TGCGCCAGCAGCCCCAAGGTAGCGGGGAGCACAGATACGCAGTATTTT. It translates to CASSPKVAGSTDTQYF.

Here the CDR3 reads CASSTSQGPYGYTF. The DNA for the CDR3 is TGTGCCAGCAGCACAAGTCAGGGGCCCTATGGCTACACCTTC. The chain employs TRBV7-9 and TRBJ1-2; D is perhaps TRBD1 (6 bases). Germline CDR1 SEHNR, CDR2 FQNEAQ (reference sequence). V was shortened by 5 bases and J by 4 bases, with 14 bases between the two germline ends. CDR3 size: 14 residues.

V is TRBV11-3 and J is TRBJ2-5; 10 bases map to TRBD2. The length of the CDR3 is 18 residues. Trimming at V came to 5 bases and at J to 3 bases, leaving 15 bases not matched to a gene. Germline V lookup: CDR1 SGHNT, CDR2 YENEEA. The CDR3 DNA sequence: TGTGCCAGCAGCGCCATCGGGCTAGCGGGAGTCTACGAAGAGACCCAGTACTTC. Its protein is CASSAIGLAGVYEETQYF.

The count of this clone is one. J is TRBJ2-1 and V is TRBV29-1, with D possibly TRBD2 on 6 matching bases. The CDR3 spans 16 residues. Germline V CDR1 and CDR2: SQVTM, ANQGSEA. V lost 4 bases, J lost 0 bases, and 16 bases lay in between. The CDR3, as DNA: TGCAGCGTTGTGTCCGCCGACGGGGGCTCCTACAATGAGCAGTTCTTC. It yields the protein CSVVSADGGSYNEQFF.

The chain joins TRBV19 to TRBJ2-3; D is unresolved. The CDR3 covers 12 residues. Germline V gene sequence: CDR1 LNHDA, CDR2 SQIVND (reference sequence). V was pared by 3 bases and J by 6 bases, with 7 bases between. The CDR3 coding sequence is TGTGCCAGTAGTATTCAGGCCGATACGCAGTATTTT. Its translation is CASSIQADTQYF.

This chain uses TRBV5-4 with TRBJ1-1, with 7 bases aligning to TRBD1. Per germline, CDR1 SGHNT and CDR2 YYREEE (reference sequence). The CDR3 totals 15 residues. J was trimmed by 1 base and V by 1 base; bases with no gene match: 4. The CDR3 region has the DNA TGTGCCAGCAGCTTGACAGGGGCGGGGAACACTGAAGCTTTCTTT. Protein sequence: CASSLTGAGNTEAFF.

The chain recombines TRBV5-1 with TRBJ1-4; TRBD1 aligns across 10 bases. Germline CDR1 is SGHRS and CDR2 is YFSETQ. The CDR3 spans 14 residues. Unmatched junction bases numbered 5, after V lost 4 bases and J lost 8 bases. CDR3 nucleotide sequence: TGCGCCAGCAGCCCAGGGACAGGGGACGAAAAACTGTTTTTT. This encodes CASSPGTGDEKLFF. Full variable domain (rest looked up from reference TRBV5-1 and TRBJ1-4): KAGVTQTPRYLIKTRGQQVTLSCSPISGHRSVSWYQQTPGQGLQFLFEYFSETQRNKGNFPGRFSGRQFSNSRSEMNVSTLELGDSALYLCASSPGTGDEKLFFGSGTQLSVL.

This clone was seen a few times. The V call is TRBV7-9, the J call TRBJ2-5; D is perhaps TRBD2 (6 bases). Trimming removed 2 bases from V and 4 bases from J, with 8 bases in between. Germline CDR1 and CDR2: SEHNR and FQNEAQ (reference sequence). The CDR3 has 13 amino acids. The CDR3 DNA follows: TGTGCCAGCAGCTTAAACGGGGGAGAGACCCAGTACTTC. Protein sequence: CASSLNGGETQYF.

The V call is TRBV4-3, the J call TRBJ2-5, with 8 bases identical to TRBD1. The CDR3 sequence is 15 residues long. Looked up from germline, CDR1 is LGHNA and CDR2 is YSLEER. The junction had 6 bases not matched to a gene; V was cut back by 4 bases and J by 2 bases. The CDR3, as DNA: TGCGCCAGCAGCCTGACAGGGGCCGCACAAGAGACCCAGTACTTC. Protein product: CASSLTGAAQETQYF.

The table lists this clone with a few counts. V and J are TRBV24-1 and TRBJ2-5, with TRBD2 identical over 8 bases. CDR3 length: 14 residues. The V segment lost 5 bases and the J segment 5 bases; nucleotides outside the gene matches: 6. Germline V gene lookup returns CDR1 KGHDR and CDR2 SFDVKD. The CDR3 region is CATSAGGVPETQYF. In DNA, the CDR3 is TGTGCCACCAGTGCCGGGGGGGTCCCGGAGACCCAGTACTTC.

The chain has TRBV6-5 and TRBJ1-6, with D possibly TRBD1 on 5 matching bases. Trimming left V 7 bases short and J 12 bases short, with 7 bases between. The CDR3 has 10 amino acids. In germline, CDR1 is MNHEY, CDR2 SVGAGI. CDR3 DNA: TGTGCCAGCACGGGGGGACCCCTCCACTTT. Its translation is CASTGGPLHF.

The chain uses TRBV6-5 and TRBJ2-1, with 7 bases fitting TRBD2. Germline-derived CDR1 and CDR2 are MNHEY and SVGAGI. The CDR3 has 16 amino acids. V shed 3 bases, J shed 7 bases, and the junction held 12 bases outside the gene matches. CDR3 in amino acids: CASSYSGGRSWNEQFF. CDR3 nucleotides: TGTGCCAGCAGTTATTCGGGGGGAAGGTCATGGAATGAGCAGTTCTTC.

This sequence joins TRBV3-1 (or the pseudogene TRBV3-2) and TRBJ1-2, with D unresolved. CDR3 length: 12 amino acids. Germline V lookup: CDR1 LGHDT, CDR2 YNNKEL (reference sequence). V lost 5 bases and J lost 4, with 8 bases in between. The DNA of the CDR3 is TGTGCCAGCAGCTCGGGTATCTATGGCTACACCTTC. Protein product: CASSSGIYGYTF.

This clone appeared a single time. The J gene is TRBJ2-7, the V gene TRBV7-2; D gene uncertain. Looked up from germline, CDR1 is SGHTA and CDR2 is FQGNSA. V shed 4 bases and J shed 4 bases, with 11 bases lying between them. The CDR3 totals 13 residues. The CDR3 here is CASSSPTRYEQYF. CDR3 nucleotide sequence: TGTGCCAGCAGCTCCCCCACACGTTACGAGCAGTACTTC.

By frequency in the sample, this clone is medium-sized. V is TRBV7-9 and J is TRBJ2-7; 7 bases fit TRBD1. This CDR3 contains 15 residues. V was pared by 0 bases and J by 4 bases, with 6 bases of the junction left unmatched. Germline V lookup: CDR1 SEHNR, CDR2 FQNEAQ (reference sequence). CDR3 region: CASSLALGQVYEQYF. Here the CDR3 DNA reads TGTGCCAGCAGCTTAGCGCTTGGACAGGTGTACGAGCAGTACTTC.

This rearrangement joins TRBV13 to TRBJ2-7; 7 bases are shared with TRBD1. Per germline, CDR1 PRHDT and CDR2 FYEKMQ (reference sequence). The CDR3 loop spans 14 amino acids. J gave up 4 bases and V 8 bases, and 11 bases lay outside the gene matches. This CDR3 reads CASRRQGIGYEQYF. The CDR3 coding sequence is TGTGCCAGCCGGAGACAGGGTATAGGATACGAGCAGTACTTC.

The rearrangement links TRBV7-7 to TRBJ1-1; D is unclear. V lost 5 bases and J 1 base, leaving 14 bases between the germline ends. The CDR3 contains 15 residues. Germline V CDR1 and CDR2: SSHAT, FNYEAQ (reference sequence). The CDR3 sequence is CASSPLLFSNTEAFF. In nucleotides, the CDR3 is TGTGCCAGCAGCCCCCTCTTGTTTTCGAACACTGAAGCTTTCTTT.

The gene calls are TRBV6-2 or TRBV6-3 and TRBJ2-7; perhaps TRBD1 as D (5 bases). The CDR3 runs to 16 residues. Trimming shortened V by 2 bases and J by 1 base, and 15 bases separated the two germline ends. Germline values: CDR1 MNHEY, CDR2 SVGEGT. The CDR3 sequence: CASSYLGPGKSYEQYF. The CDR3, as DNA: TGTGCCAGCAGTTACCTTGGGCCAGGGAAATCCTACGAGCAGTACTTC.

CDR3 coding DNA: TGTGCCAGCAGCGGTCCGGGACAGGTTAATTCACCCCTCCACTTT. Translation gives CASSGPGQVNSPLHF. This chain joins TRBV5-6 and TRBJ1-6, with 8 bases that match TRBD1. Germline assignment: CDR1 SGHDT and CDR2 YYEEEE. The CDR3 has 15 residues. With V trimmed by 4 bases and J by 6 bases, 6 bases remained unmatched.

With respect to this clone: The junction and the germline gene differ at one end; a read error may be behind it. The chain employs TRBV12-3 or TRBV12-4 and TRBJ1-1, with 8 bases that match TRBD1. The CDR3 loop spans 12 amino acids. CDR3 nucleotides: TGTGCCAGCAGCCGACAGGGGACTGGAGCTTTCTTT. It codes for CASSRQGTGAFF.

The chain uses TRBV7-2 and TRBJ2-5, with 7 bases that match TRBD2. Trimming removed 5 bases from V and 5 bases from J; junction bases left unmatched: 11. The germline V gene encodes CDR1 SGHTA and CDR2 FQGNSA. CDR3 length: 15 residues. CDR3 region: CASSPGLGGWETQYF. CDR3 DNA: TGTGCCAGCAGCCCCGGACTAGGAGGATGGGAGACCCAGTACTTC.

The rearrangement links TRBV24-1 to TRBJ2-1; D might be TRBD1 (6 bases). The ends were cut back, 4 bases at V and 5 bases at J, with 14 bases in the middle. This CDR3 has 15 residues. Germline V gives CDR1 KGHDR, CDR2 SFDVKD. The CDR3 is CATSDRTDLNNEQFF. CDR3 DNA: TGTGCCACCAGTGACCGGACAGATCTCAACAATGAGCAGTTCTTC.

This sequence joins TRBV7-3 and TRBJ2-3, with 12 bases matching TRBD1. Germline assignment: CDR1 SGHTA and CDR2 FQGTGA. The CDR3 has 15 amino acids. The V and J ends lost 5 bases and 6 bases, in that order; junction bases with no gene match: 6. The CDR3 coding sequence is TGTGCCAGCAGCCCAGAGGGACAGGGGGCGGATACGCAGTATTTT. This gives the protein CASSPEGQGADTQYF.

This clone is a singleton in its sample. The CDR3 reads CASSLEESGANVLTF. In DNA, the CDR3 is TGTGCCAGCAGCTTGGAGGAGTCTGGGGCCAACGTCCTGACTTTC. The chain couples TRBV5-5 to TRBJ2-6; D not certain. V was trimmed by 0 bases and J by 1 base, leaving 5 bases between them. Germline CDR1 reads SGHKS; CDR2 reads YYEKEE (reference sequence). The CDR3 sequence is 15 residues long.

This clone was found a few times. The CDR3 DNA sequence: TGTGCCAGCTCACCAAGCAATAGCAATCAGCCCCAGCATTTT. Protein: CASSPSNSNQPQHF. The chain is built from TRBV18 and TRBJ1-5; D is undetermined. V was clipped by 2 bases and J by 0 bases, with 5 bases between them. The CDR3 covers 14 residues. Germline assignment: CDR1 KGHSH and CDR2 LQKENI.